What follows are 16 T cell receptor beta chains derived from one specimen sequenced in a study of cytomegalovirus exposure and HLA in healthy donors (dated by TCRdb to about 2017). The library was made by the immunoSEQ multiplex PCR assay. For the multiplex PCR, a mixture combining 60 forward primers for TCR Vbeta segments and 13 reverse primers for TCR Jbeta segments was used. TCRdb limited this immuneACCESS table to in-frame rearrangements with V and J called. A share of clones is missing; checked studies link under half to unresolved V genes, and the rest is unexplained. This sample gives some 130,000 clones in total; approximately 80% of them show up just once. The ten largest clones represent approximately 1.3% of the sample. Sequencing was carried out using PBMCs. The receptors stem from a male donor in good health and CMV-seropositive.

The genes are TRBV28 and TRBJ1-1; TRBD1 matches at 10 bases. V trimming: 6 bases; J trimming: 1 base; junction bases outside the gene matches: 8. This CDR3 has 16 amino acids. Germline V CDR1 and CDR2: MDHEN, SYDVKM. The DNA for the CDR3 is TGTGCCAGCAGAAAACCGGGACAGGGGAAGAACACTGAAGCTTTCTTT. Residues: CASRKPGQGKNTEAFF.

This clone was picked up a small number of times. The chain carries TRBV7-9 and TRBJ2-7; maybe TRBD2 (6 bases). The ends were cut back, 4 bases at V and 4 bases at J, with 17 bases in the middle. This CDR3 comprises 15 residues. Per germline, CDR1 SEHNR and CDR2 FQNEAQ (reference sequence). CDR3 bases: TGTGCCAGCAGCTCGCCCCGGGACTTCCTTTACGAGCAGTACTTC. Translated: CASSSPRDFLYEQYF.

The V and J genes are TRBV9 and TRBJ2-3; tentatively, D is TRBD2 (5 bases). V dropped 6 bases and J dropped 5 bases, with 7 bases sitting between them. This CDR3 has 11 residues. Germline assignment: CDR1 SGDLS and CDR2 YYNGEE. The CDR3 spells CASKGLDTQYF. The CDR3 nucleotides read TGTGCCAGCAAAGGACTAGATACGCAGTATTTT.

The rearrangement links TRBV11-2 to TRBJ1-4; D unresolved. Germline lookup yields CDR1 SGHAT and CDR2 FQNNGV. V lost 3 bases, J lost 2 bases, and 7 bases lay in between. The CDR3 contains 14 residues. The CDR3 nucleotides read TGTGCCAGCAGCTTCTCGAGGACTAATGAAAAACTGTTTTTT. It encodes CASSFSRTNEKLFF.

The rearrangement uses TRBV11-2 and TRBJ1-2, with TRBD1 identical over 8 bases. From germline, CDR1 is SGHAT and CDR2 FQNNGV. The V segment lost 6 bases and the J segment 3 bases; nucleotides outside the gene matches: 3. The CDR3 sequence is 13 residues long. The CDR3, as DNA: TGTGCCAGCAGTTTGGGACAGGACTATGGCTACACCTTC. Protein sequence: CASSLGQDYGYTF.

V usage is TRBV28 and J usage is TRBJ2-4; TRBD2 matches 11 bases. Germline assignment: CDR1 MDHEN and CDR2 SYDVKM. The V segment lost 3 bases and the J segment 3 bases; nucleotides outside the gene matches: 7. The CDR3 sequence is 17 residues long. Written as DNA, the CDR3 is TGTGCCAGCAGTTTTTGGGGACTAGCGGCAATCAAAAACATTCAGTACTTC. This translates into CASSFWGLAAIKNIQYF.

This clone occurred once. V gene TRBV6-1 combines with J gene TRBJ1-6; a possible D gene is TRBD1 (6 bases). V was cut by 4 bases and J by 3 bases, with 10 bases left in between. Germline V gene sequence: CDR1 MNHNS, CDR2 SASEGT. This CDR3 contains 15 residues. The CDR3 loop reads CASSVQGSYNSPLHF. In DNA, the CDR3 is TGTGCCAGCAGTGTGCAGGGGAGCTATAATTCACCCCTCCACTTT.

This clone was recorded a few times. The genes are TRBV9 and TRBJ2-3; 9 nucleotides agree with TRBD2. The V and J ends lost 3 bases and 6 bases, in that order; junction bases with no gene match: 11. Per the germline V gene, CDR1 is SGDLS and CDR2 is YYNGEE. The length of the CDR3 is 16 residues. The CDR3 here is CASSDDSGSKPDTQYF. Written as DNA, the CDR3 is TGTGCCAGCAGCGACGATAGCGGGAGTAAGCCGGATACGCAGTATTTT.

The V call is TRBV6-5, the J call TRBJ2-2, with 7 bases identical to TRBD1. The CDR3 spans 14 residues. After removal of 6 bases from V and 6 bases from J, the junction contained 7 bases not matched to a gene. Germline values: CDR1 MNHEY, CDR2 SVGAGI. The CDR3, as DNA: TGTGCCAGCAGCACAGGGGTCATCGCCGGGGAGCTGTTTTTT. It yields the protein CASSTGVIAGELFF.

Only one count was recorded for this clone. The CDR3 bases are TGTGCCAGCAGGGACCGGAGGGACACCGGGGAGCTGTTTTTT. Residues: CASRDRRDTGELFF. The V gene is TRBV6-1, the J gene TRBJ2-2; D might be TRBD2 (6 bases). CDR3 length: 14 amino acids. With 6 bases removed from V and 3 bases from J, the gap between germline ends came to 11 bases. Per the germline V gene, CDR1 is MNHNS and CDR2 is SASEGT.

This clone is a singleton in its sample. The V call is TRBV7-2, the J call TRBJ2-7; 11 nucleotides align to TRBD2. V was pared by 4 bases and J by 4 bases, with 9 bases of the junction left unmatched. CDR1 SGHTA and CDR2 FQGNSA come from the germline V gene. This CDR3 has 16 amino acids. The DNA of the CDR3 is TGTGCCAGCAGCTCTAGAACTAGCGGGAGACGGTACGAGCAGTACTTC. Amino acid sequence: CASSSRTSGRRYEQYF.

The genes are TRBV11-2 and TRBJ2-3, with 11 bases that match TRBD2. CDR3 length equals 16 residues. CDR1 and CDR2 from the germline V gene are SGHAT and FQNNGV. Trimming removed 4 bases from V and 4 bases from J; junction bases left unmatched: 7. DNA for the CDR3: TGTGCCAGCAGCTCCCTTAGCGGGGGGGCGGCAGATACGCAGTATTTT. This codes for CASSSLSGGAADTQYF. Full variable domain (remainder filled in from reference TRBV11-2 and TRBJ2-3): EAGVAQSPRYKIIEKRQSVAFWCNPISGHATLYWYQQILGQGPKLLIQFQNNGVVDDSQLPKDRFSAERLKGVDSTLKIQPAKLEDSAVYLCASSSLSGGAADTQYFGPGTRLTVL.

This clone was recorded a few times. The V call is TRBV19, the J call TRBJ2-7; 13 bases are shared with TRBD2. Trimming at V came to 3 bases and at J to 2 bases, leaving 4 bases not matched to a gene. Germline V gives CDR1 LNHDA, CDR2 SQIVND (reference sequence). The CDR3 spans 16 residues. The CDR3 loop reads CASSIGLAGATYEQYF. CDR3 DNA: TGTGCCAGTAGTATCGGACTAGCGGGGGCTACCTACGAGCAGTACTTC.

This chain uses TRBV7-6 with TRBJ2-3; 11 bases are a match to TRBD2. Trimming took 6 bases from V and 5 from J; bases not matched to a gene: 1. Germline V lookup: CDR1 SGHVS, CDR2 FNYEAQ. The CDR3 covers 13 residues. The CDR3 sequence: CASSLAGGDTQYF. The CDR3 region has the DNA TGTGCCAGCAGTCTAGCGGGAGGAGATACGCAGTATTTT.

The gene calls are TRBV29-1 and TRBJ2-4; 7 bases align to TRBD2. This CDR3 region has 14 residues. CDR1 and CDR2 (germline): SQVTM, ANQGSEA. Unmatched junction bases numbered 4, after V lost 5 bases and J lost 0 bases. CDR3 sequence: CSVRGVLAKNIQYF. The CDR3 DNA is TGCAGCGTTCGGGGGGTTCTAGCCAAAAACATTCAGTACTTC. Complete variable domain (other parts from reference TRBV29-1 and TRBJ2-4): SAVISQKPSRDICQRGTSLTIQCQVDSQVTMMFWYRQQPGQSLTLIATANQGSEATYESGFVIDKFPISRPNLTFSTLTVSNMSPEDSSIYLCSVRGVLAKNIQYFGAGTRLSVL.

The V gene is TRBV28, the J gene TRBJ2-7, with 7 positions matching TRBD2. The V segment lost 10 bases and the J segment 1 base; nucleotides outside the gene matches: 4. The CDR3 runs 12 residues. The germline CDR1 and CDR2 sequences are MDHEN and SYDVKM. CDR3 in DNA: TGTGCCACCGGGGGGTCATCCTACGAGCAGTACTTC. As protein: CATGGSSYEQYF.